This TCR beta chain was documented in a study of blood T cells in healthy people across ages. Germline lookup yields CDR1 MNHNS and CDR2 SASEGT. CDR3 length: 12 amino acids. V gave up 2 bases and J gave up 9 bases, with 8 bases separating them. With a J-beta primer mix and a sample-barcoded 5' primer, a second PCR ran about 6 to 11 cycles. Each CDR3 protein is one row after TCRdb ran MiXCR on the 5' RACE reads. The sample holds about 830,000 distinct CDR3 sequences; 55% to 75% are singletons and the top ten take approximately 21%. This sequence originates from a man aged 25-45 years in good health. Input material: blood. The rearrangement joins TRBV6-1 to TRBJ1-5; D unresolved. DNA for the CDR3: TGTGCCAGCAGTGAAACGGGTCGGCCCCAGCATTTT. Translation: CASSETGRPQHF.